Each of the 13 T cell receptor beta chains below was sequenced from the same sample in a study of shared clonotypes between healthy human individuals. This table comes from immunoSEQ multiplex PCR, and its TCRdb copy is limited to in-frame clones, with some not included. Among some 600,000 clones listed, about 96% were seen once. Only CD45RO-negative cells positively selected for CCR7 counted as naive CD8 cells, so terminally differentiated effector memory CD45RA+ cells were excluded. Sequenced: naive CD8+ T cells sorted from blood. The receptors stem from a young woman in good health.

The rearrangement joins TRBV5-6 to TRBJ2-2, with 7 positions matching TRBD2. Germline CDR1 reads SGHDT; CDR2 reads YYEEEE. The CDR3 totals 13 residues. The V gene end was trimmed by 5 bases and the J gene end by 6 bases; junction bases not matched to a gene: 4. CDR3 loop: CASRASGAGELFF. The CDR3 region has the DNA TGTGCCAGCAGGGCTAGCGGAGCCGGGGAGCTGTTTTTT. The variable domain in full, completed from reference TRBV5-6 and TRBJ2-2, reads DAGVTQSPTHLIKTRGQQVTLRCSPKSGHDTVSWYQQALGQGPQFIFQYYEEEERQRGNFPDRFSGHQFPNYSSELNVNALLLGDSALYLCASRASGAGELFFGEGSRLTVL.

The gene calls are TRBV28 and TRBJ2-7, with 10 bases fitting TRBD1. The germline V gene has CDR1 MDHEN and CDR2 SYDVKM. The J segment lost 3 bases and the V segment lost 6 bases, leaving 5 bases of the junction unmatched. CDR3 length: 14 amino acids. The CDR3 DNA reads TGTGCCAGCAGCTCAGGGACAGGGGTCTACGAGCAGTACTTC. It is translated as CASSSGTGVYEQYF.

The chain recombines TRBV6-1 with TRBJ2-2, with D uncertain. V gave up 0 bases and J gave up 3 bases, with 2 bases separating them. CDR1 and CDR2 from the germline V gene are MNHNS and SASEGT. The CDR3 spans 13 residues. The CDR3 DNA reads as TGTGCCAGCAGTGAAGCTTACACCGGGGAGCTGTTTTTT. Residues: CASSEAYTGELFF.

Comments on this clone: A junction end diverges from the germline sequence, so it may reflect a read error. The gene calls are TRBV9 and TRBJ2-2; 7 bases are shared with TRBD2. Germline V gene sequence: CDR1 SGDLS, CDR2 YYNGEE. The CDR3 has 15 amino acids. This CDR3 is CASSVELAKTGELFF. DNA for the CDR3: TGTGCCAGCAGCGTAGAACTAGCGAAGACCGGGGAGCTGTTTTTT.

This clone has just one count. The chain links TRBV27 to TRBJ1-2; unclear D gene. The CDR3 is made up of 10 amino acids. CDR1 and CDR2 from the germline V gene are MNHEY and SMNVEV (reference sequence). With 7 bases removed from V and 3 bases from J, the gap between germline ends came to 3 bases. Written as DNA, the CDR3 is TGTGCCAGCAAGGACTATGGCTACACCTTC. Its translation: CASKDYGYTF.

The chain carries TRBV27 and TRBJ2-1; D is unclear. The CDR3 is made up of 15 amino acids. The V end lost 2 bases, the J end lost 4 bases, and 12 bases lay between the germline ends. The germline CDR1 and CDR2 sequences are MNHEY and SMNVEV (reference sequence). The CDR3 coding sequence is TGTGCCAGCAGTTTAGAGTTGTCTTGGTACAATGAGCAGTTCTTC. Protein: CASSLELSWYNEQFF.

V is TRBV7-9 and J is TRBJ2-5; 7 bases agree with TRBD1. The CDR3 consists of 14 residues. The V gene end was trimmed by 5 bases and the J gene end by 5 bases; junction bases not matched to a gene: 8. CDR1 and CDR2 (germline): SEHNR, FQNEAQ (reference sequence). The CDR3 here is CASSLGTVHETQYF. In DNA, the CDR3 is TGTGCCAGCAGCCTCGGGACAGTTCATGAGACCCAGTACTTC.

This chain links TRBV5-1 with TRBJ2-1; D is undetermined. Trimming cost V 2 bases and J 6 bases, with 6 bases left between them. The CDR3 loop spans 12 amino acids. The germline gives CDR1 SGHRS, CDR2 YFSETQ. The CDR3 DNA follows: TGCGCCAGCAGCTTAGCGTTCAATGAGCAGTTCTTC. This codes for CASSLAFNEQFF.

The chain is built from TRBV5-8 and TRBJ1-1; a weak D match, TRBD1 (6 bases). The ends were cut back, 4 bases at V and 13 bases at J, with 11 bases in the middle. This CDR3 has 10 amino acids. Germline lookup yields CDR1 SGHTS and CDR2 YDEGEE. DNA of the CDR3: TGTGCCAGCAGCATCTACAGGGATTTCTTT. This sequence encodes CASSIYRDFF.

The gene calls are TRBV11-2 and TRBJ1-2; 7 nucleotides line up with TRBD1. The CDR3 is 13 residues long. Per germline, CDR1 SGHAT and CDR2 FQNNGV. Unmatched junction bases numbered 0, after V lost 1 base and J lost 4 bases. CDR3 bases: TGTGCCAGCAGCTTAGGACAGGGCTATGGCTACACCTTC. This codes for CASSLGQGYGYTF.

The chain is built from TRBV2 and TRBJ2-7; 7 positions agree with TRBD2. Germline V gene sequence: CDR1 SNHLY, CDR2 FYNNEI. The CDR3 spans 14 residues. The V segment lost 10 bases and the J segment 0 bases; nucleotides outside the gene matches: 9. CDR3 protein: CATLAGGGSYEQYF. Here the CDR3 DNA reads TGTGCCACCCTAGCTGGCGGGGGCTCCTACGAGCAGTACTTC.

Concerning this clone: This sample also contains other DNA sequences that code for the same CDR3. V usage is TRBV6-5 and J usage is TRBJ1-1, with unresolved D. The CDR3 runs to 13 residues. V was cut by 2 bases and J by 1 base, with 5 bases left in between. Germline lookup yields CDR1 MNHEY and CDR2 SVGAGI. The CDR3 bases are TGTGCCAGCAGTTACGTTGAGAACACTGAAGCTTTCTTT. This translates into CASSYVENTEAFF.

This clone was recorded once. The chain couples TRBV19 to TRBJ1-5, with a weak D call TRBD1 (6 bases). The V gene lost 10 bases and the J gene lost 8 bases, with 18 bases spanning the gap. Germline assignment: CDR1 LNHDA and CDR2 SQIVND (reference sequence). The CDR3 has 13 amino acids. Written as DNA, the CDR3 is TGTGCCATCCGGGGGCTGGGGCTGGAGCCCCAGCATTTT. Translation: CAIRGLGLEPQHF.